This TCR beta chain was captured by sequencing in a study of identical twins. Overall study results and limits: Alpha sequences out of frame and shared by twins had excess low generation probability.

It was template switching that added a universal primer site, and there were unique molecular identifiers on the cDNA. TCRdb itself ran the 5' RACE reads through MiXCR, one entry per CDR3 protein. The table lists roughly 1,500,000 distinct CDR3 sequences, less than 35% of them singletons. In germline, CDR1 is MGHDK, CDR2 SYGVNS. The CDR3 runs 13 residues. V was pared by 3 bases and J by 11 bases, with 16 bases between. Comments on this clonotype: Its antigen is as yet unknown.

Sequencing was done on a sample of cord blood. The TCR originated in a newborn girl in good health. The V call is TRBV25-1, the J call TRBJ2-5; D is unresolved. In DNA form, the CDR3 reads TGTGCCAGCAGTGATAAATACGGCGTGGAGCAGTACTTC. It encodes CASSDKYGVEQYF.